This TCR beta chain was retrieved from a study of T cell repertoires in cytomegalovirus infection. Study at large: Matching HLA type, along with CMV infection, was indicated by public TCR beta signatures. Study-wide points: HLA-C-restricted CMV-specific TCR beta clonotypes prevailed in the ex vivo response.

Concerning this clonotype: Its antigen is not identified. Sequence at one end of the junction differs from germline and may be a read error.

CDR1 and CDR2 (germline): SGHKS, YYEKEE (reference sequence). This CDR3 is built from 17 residues. MiXCR was run by TCRdb on the reads, yielding one entry per CDR3 protein. The table records some 600,000 distinct CDR3 sequences, less than 25% of them present only once. This receptor was obtained from a human donor in good health (CMV status not recorded). Some clones in this sample may be carry-over from other donors' samples. This chain uses TRBV5-5 with TRBJ1-5; perhaps TRBD1 as D (5 bases). Sequencing was performed on CD8+ T cells from PBMCs. The CDR3 protein is CVSSSGGEWGINQPQHF. Written as DNA, the CDR3 is TGTGTCAGCAGCTCAGGCGGGGAATGGGGGATAAATCAGCCCCAGCATTTT.